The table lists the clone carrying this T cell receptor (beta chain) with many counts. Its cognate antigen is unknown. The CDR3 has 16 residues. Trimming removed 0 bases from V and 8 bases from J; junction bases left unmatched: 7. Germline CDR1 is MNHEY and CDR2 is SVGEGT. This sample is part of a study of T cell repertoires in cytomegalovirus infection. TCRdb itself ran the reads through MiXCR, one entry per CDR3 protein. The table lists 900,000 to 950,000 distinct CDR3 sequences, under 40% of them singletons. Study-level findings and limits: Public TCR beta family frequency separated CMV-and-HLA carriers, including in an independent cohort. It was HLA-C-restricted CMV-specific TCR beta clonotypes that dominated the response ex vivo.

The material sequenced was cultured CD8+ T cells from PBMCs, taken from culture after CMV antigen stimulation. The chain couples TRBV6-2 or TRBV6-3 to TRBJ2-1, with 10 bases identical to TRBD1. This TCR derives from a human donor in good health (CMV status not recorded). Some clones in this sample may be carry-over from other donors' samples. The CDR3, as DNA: TGTGCCAGCAGTTACTCTCGGGACAGGGGCGGATATGAGCAGTTCTTC. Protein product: CASSYSRDRGGYEQFF.